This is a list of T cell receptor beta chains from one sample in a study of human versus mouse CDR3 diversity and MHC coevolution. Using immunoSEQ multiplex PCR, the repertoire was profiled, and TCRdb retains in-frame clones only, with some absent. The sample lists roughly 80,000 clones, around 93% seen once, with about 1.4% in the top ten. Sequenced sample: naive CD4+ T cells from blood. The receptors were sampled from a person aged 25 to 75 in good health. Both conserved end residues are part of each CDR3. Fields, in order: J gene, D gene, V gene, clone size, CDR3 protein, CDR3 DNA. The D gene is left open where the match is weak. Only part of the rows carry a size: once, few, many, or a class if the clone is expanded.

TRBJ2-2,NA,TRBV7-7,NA,CASSLSERGELFF,TGTGCCAGCAGCTTATCCGAGAGAGGGGAGCTGTTTTTT
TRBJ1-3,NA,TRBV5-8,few,CASSILTFTSGNTIYF,TGTGCCAGCAGCATACTGACATTTACGAGCGGAAACACCATATATTTT
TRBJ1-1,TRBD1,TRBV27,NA,CASSFRDSLTEAFF,TGTGCCAGCAGTTTCCGGGACAGCCTCACTGAAGCTTTCTTT
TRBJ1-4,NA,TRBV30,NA,CASQTGGSNEKLFF,TGTGCCTCTCAGACGGGGGGATCTAATGAAAAACTGTTTTTT
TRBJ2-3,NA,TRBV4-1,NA,CASRRDFSTDTQYF,TGCGCCAGCAGGCGGGACTTTAGCACAGATACGCAGTATTTT
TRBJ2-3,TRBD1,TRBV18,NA,CASSPPVTGEMDTQYF,TGTGCCAGCTCACCACCTGTGACAGGGGAGATGGATACGCAGTATTTT
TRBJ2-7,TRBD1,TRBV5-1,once,CASSQQGSGEQYF,TGCGCCAGCAGCCAACAGGGGTCAGGCGAGCAGTACTTC
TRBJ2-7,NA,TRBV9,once,CASSPLSGLTYEQYF,TGTGCCAGCAGCCCTCTGAGCGGACTAACCTACGAGCAGTACTTC
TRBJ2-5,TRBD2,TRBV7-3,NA,CASSLEGLAGVETQYF,TGTGCCAGCAGCTTAGAAGGACTAGCGGGAGTCGAGACCCAGTACTTC
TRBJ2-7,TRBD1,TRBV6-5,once,CASRSDRGKPYEQYF,TGTGCCAGCAGGAGCGACAGGGGGAAACCCTACGAGCAGTACTTC
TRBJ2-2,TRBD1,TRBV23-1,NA,CASSTDRGNTGELFF,TGCGCCAGCAGTACGGACAGGGGGAACACCGGGGAGCTGTTTTTT
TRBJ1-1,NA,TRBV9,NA,CASSVAGGNTEAFF,TGTGCCAGCAGCGTAGCGGGTGGGAACACTGAAGCTTTCTTT
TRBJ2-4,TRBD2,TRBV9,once,CASSLRTSGGTLAKNIQYF,TGTGCCAGCAGCCTAAGGACTAGCGGGGGGACACTAGCCAAAAACATTCAGTACTTC
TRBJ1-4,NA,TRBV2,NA,CASSELFPDSSGKLFF,TGTGCCAGCAGTGAACTTTTCCCCGACTCGAGTGGAAAACTGTTTTTT
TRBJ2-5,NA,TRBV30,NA,CAWSEGGGLTFETQYF,TGTGCCTGGAGTGAAGGGGGGGGACTTACATTCGAGACCCAGTACTTC
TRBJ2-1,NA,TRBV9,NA,CASSVGSGYNEQFF,TGTGCCAGCAGCGTAGGGAGCGGATACAATGAGCAGTTCTTC
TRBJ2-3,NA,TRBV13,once,CASSLGQGDTQYF,TGTGCCAGCAGCTTAGGACAGGGAGATACGCAGTATTTT
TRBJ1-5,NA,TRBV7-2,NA,CASSLVPGGSQPQHF,TGTGCCAGCAGCTTAGTTCCGGGGGGGAGTCAGCCCCAGCATTTT
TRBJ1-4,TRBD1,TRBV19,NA,CASSGSGTGDEKLFF,TGTGCCAGTAGTGGAAGCGGGACAGGGGATGAAAAACTGTTTTTT
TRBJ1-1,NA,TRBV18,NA,CASRTGGGPKVAFF,TGTGCCAGCCGGACGGGGGGGGGCCCAAAGGTTGCTTTCTTT
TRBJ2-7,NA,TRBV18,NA,CASSPPATTYEQYF,TGTGCCAGCTCACCACCGGCCACAACCTACGAGCAGTACTTC
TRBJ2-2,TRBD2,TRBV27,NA,CASRATSEGGELFF,TGTGCCAGCAGAGCCACTAGCGAGGGCGGGGAGCTGTTTTTT
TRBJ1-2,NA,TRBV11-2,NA,CASSPRGQGYGYTF,TGTGCCAGCAGCCCAAGGGGCCAGGGTTATGGCTACACCTTC
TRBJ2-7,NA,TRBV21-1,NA,CASSQTSGTGTYEQYF,TGTGCCAGCAGTCAAACCTCCGGGACAGGGACCTACGAGCAGTACTTC
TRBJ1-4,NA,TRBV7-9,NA,CASSPRRGSTNEKLFF,TGTGCCAGCAGCCCCCGGAGGGGCTCGACTAATGAAAAACTGTTTTTT
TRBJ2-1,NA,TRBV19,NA,CASLDRFSGGEQFF,TGTGCCAGTCTCGACAGATTTAGCGGAGGTGAGCAGTTCTTC
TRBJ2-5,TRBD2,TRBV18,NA,CASSPPKLAGAETQYF,TGTGCCAGCTCACCACCGAAACTAGCGGGAGCAGAGACCCAGTACTTC
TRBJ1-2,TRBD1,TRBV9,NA,CASSVFPGQNTGYTF,TGTGCCAGCAGCGTATTTCCGGGACAGAATACGGGCTACACCTTC
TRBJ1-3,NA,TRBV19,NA,CASSILTIAGNTIYF,TGTGCCAGTAGTATCTTGACAATTGCTGGAAACACCATATATTTT
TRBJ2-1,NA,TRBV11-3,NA,CASSLDARVNEQFF,TGTGCCAGCAGCTTAGATGCCAGGGTGAATGAGCAGTTCTTC
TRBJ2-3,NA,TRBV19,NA,CASSTTSRDTQYF,TGTGCCAGTAGTACGACTAGTAGAGATACGCAGTATTTT
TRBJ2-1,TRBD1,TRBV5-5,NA,CASSLDRGRTAEQFF,TGTGCCAGCAGCCTCGACAGGGGGCGCACGGCTGAGCAGTTCTTC
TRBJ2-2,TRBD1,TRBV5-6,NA,CASSRTGTTGELFF,TGTGCCAGCAGCCGGACAGGGACGACCGGGGAGCTGTTTTTT
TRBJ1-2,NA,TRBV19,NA,CASSIQATNYGYTF,TGTGCCAGTAGTATCCAGGCTACCAACTATGGCTACACCTTC
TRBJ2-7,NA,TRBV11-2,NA,CASSLGNQGEQYF,TGTGCCAGCAGCTTAGGGAACCAGGGCGAGCAGTACTTC
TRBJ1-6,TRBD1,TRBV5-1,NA,CASSLGATGGRNSPLHF,TGCGCCAGCAGCTTGGGGGCGACAGGGGGCCGTAATTCACCCCTCCACTTT
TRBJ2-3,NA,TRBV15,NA,CATSREMRDGGGTQYF,TGTGCCACCAGCAGAGAGATGCGCGACGGGGGAGGTACGCAGTATTTT
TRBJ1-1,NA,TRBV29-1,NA,CSVVQKPSNTEAFF,TGCAGCGTTGTTCAGAAACCATCGAACACTGAAGCTTTCTTT
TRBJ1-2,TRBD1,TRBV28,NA,CASSPGQGRGYTF,TGTGCCAGCAGTCCCGGACAGGGTCGTGGCTACACCTTC
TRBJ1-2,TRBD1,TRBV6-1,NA,CATQGEGGYTF,TGTGCCACCCAGGGGGAAGGCGGCTACACCTTC
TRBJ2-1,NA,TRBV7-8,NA,CASSPEDSFYNEQFF,TGTGCCAGCAGCCCGGAGGACAGCTTTTACAATGAGCAGTTCTTC
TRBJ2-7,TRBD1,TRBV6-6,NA,CASKIRDRGPYEQYF,TGTGCCAGCAAGATCCGGGACAGGGGACCCTACGAGCAGTACTTC
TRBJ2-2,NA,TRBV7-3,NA,CASSRGLSNTGELFF,TGTGCCAGCAGCAGGGGCTTATCGAACACCGGGGAGCTGTTTTTT
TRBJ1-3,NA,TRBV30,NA,CAWTRGGGNTIYF,TGTGCCTGGACCAGGGGTGGCGGAAACACCATATATTTT
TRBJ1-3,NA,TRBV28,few,CASRRQESGNTIYF,TGTGCCAGCAGACGACAGGAATCTGGAAACACCATATATTTT
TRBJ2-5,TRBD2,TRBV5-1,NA,CASSLTSGGAGETQYF,TGCGCCAGCAGCTTGACTAGCGGGGGGGCCGGGGAGACCCAGTACTTC
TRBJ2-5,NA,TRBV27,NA,CASTARPGLQETQYF,TGTGCCAGCACCGCTAGGCCGGGACTTCAAGAGACCCAGTACTTC
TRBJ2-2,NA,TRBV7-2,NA,CASSLEQGGTGELFF,TGTGCCAGCAGCTTAGAGCAGGGGGGCACCGGGGAGCTGTTTTTT
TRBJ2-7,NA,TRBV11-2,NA,CASSLVWRKASPFGYEQYF,TGTGCCAGCAGCTTAGTTTGGAGGAAGGCATCCCCGTTTGGCTACGAGCAGTACTTC
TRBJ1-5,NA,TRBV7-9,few,CASSSNRVDQPQHF,TGTGCCAGCAGCTCGAACAGGGTCGATCAGCCCCAGCATTTT
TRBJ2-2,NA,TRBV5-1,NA,CASSPQGSNTGELFF,TGCGCCAGCAGCCCTCAGGGGTCGAACACCGGGGAGCTGTTTTTT
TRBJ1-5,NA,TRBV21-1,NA,CASKSDQPQHF,TGTGCCAGCAAATCCGATCAGCCCCAGCATTTT
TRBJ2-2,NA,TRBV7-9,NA,CASSLVGEAGELFF,TGTGCCAGCAGCTTAGTGGGAGAAGCCGGGGAGCTGTTTTTT
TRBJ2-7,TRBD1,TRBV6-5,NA,CASMPPGTGGEQYF,TGTGCCAGCATGCCTCCCGGGACAGGCGGCGAGCAGTACTTC
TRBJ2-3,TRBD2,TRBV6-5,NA,CASATSGGRTDTQYF,TGTGCCAGCGCCACTAGCGGGGGGAGGACAGATACGCAGTATTTT
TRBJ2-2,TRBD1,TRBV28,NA,CASSPRQGRNTGELFF,TGTGCCAGCAGCCCCCGACAGGGCCGGAACACCGGGGAGCTGTTTTTT
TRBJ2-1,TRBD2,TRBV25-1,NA,CASSMTSGRFEQFF,TGTGCCAGCAGCATGACTAGCGGGAGGTTTGAGCAGTTCTTC
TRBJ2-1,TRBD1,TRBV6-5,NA,CASSTTGKYNEQFF,TGTGCCAGCAGTACGACAGGGAAATACAATGAGCAGTTCTTC